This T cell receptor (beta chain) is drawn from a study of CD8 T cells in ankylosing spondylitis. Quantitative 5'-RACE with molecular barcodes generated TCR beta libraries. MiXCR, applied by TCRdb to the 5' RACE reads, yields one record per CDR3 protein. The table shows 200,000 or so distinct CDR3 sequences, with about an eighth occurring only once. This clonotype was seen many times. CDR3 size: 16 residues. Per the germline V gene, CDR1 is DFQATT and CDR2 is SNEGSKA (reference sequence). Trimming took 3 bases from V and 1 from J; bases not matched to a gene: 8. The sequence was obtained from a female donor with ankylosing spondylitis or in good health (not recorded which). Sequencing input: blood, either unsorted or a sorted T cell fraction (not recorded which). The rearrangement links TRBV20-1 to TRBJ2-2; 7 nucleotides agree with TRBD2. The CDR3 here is CSARAMGRENTGELFF. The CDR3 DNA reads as TGCAGTGCTAGGGCGATGGGGAGGGAGAACACCGGGGAGCTGTTTTTT.